One sample yielded the 27 T cell receptor beta chains listed below, sequenced in a study of blood T cells in healthy people across ages. Then a second PCR, running roughly 7 to 11 cycles, was carried out with a sample-barcoded 5' primer and a J-beta primer mix. MiXCR was run by TCRdb on the 5' RACE reads, yielding one entry per CDR3 protein. This table has hundreds of thousands of distinct CDR3 sequences, 32% appearing once. Input material: blood. The receptors derive from a woman over 75 in good health.

The V and J genes are TRBV5-1 and TRBJ1-2, with D possibly TRBD1 on 5 matching bases. Germline V gene sequence: CDR1 SGHRS, CDR2 YFSETQ. This CDR3 has 16 residues. V was trimmed by 5 bases and J by 2 bases, leaving 19 bases between them. This CDR3 is CASRQSGLGTNYGYTF. In nucleotides, the CDR3 is TGCGCCAGCAGACAATCGGGCCTAGGGACCAACTATGGCTACACCTTC.

The chain employs TRBV30 and TRBJ2-7; 9 nucleotides agree with TRBD1. This CDR3 region has 17 residues. Germline V lookup: CDR1 GTSNPN, CDR2 SVGIG (reference sequence). V trimming: 0 bases; J trimming: 5 bases; junction bases outside the gene matches: 14. Here the CDR3 DNA reads TGTGCCTGGAGTGTCCAAACCCGGGACAGGGTTGCCCACGAGCAGTACTTC. Residues: CAWSVQTRDRVAHEQYF.

The gene calls are TRBV25-1 and TRBJ2-1; TRBD1 agrees at 7 bases. Looked up from germline, CDR1 is MGHDK and CDR2 is SYGVNS. The CDR3 runs 15 residues. After removal of 1 base from V and 6 bases from J, the junction contained 6 bases not matched to a gene. The CDR3 reads CASSEWSGGSNEQFF. The CDR3 DNA sequence: TGTGCCAGCAGTGAATGGTCAGGGGGTTCCAATGAGCAGTTCTTC.

This clonotype appeared many times. The genes are TRBV3-1 and TRBJ2-7, with 7 bases lining up with TRBD1. Looked up from germline, CDR1 is LGHDT and CDR2 is YNNKEL (reference sequence). The CDR3 loop spans 13 amino acids. Trimming cost V 5 bases and J 3 bases; bases outside gene matches: 4. Here the CDR3 DNA reads TGTGCCAGCAGCGCCCACAGGGGCTACGAGCAGTACTTC. Protein product: CASSAHRGYEQYF.

Details on this clonotype: It may be a read error: a sequence one base away is much more abundant. This rearrangement joins TRBV5-1 to TRBJ2-3; D is unresolved. The CDR3 has 14 amino acids. V was trimmed by 0 bases and J by 2 bases, leaving 7 bases between them. CDR1 SGHRS and CDR2 YFSETQ come from the germline V gene. Here the CDR3 DNA reads TGCGCCAGCAGCTTGGTTACGCCCACAGATACGCAGTATTTT. Amino acid sequence: CASSLVTPTDTQYF.

There are many counts of this clonotype. The rearrangement joins TRBV5-1 to TRBJ1-4; D gene ambiguous. This CDR3 comprises 14 residues. Between the trimmed V and J ends, which lost 4 bases and 1 base, there was a span of 8 bases. Germline CDR1 reads SGHRS; CDR2 reads YFSETQ. CDR3 region: CASSGGRTNEKLFF. DNA for the CDR3: TGCGCCAGCAGCGGCGGGAGAACTAATGAAAAACTGTTTTTT.

As regards this clonotype: This may come from a read error, since a much larger clone is one base off. The chain links TRBV12-5 to TRBJ2-5; 8 positions agree with TRBD2. Germline V gene data show CDR1 as LGHNT and CDR2 as FRNRAP. The CDR3 runs to 17 residues. Germline trimming cut 0 bases from V and 1 base from J; bases unmatched to any gene: 7. The CDR3 loop is CASGLVHSAGGQETQYF. The DNA for the CDR3 is TGTGCTAGTGGTTTGGTACATTCGGCGGGGGGCCAAGAGACCCAGTACTTC.

Note on this clonotype: This may be a read error, as it is one base from a much larger clone. V is TRBV20-1 and J is TRBJ2-5, with TRBD2 matching 10 bases. The DNA matches TRBJ2-7 better at its end, which makes the J call doubtful. The CDR3 has 14 amino acids. Germline CDR1 and CDR2: DFQATT and SNEGSKA (reference sequence). CDR3 DNA sequence: TGCAGTGCCCTACTAGCGGGGCCCTGCTACGAGCAGTACTTC. Translation: CSALLAGPCYEQYF.

This clonotype has at least ten counts. The rearrangement uses TRBV10-3 and TRBJ2-1, with 9 bases that match TRBD2. The length of the CDR3 is 16 residues. V shed 3 bases and J 0 bases; nucleotides not matched to a gene: 3. The germline CDR1 and CDR2 sequences are ENHRY and SYGVKD. DNA for the CDR3: TGTGCCATCAGTGACGCTAGCGGGGCCTCCTACAATGAGCAGTTCTTC. It is translated as CAISDASGASYNEQFF.

At least ten counts were recorded for this clonotype. The V gene is TRBV11-1, the J gene TRBJ2-5; D is unclear. The CDR3 is 17 amino acids. Germline V gene lookup returns CDR1 SGHAT and CDR2 FQDESV (reference sequence). Trimming took 4 bases from V and 1 from J, leaving 19 bases between them. CDR3 sequence: CASSSNLPPRRQETQYF. In DNA, the CDR3 is TGTGCCAGCAGCTCTAACCTACCGCCGCGGCGCCAAGAGACCCAGTACTTC.

The genes are TRBV20-1 and TRBJ1-2, with D perhaps matching TRBD1 (5 bases). Germline V lookup: CDR1 DFQATT, CDR2 SNEGSKA (reference sequence). The CDR3 is 13 residues long. Between the trimmed V and J ends, which lost 3 bases and 6 bases, there was a span of 14 bases. The CDR3 DNA is TGCAGTGCTAGCCGGGGGAATGACGATGGCTACACCTTC. Encoded protein: CSASRGNDDGYTF.

The gene calls are TRBV29-1 and TRBJ1-2, with D perhaps matching TRBD1 (5 bases). Germline assignment: CDR1 SQVTM and CDR2 ANQGSEA. The ends were cut back, 5 bases at V and 2 bases at J, with 12 bases in the middle. This CDR3 is 13 amino acids long. Here the CDR3 reads CSVWDRSNYGYTF. The CDR3 DNA is TGCAGCGTTTGGGACCGCTCGAACTATGGCTACACCTTC.

This clonotype was counted at least ten times. V and J are TRBV9 and TRBJ2-3, with 10 bases lining up with TRBD1. The CDR3 spans 17 residues. Germline V gene lookup returns CDR1 SGDLS and CDR2 YYNGEE. J gave up 2 bases and V 2 bases, and 8 bases lay outside the gene matches. Written as DNA, the CDR3 is TGTGCCAGCAGCGTGCCGGGACAGGGGCTTTACACAGATACGCAGTATTTT. Protein product: CASSVPGQGLYTDTQYF.

This clonotype was counted at least ten times. The chain has TRBV5-1 and TRBJ2-1; 7 bases match TRBD2. Per the germline V gene, CDR1 is SGHRS and CDR2 is YFSETQ. V was clipped by 4 bases and J by 6 bases; unmatched bases: 10. The CDR3 sequence is 15 residues long. CDR3 in DNA: TGCGCCAGCAGCCCTGACAGCGGGGTGATCAATGAGCAGTTCTTC. Translation gives CASSPDSGVINEQFF.

This clonotype showed up just a few times. This chain connects TRBV20-1 to TRBJ2-1, with 7 positions matching TRBD2. The V segment lost 8 bases and the J segment 0 bases; nucleotides outside the gene matches: 10. The CDR3 sequence is 15 residues long. The germline V gene has CDR1 DFQATT and CDR2 SNEGSKA (reference sequence). The CDR3 protein is CSPREGLSSYNEQFF. CDR3 nucleotides: TGCAGTCCCAGGGAGGGACTGAGCTCCTACAATGAGCAGTTCTTC.

This clonotype occurred many times. The rearrangement links TRBV4-3 to TRBJ2-1; D is uncertain. The V and J ends lost 0 bases and 9 bases respectively, with 9 bases between them. The CDR3 is 13 residues long. Germline V gene sequence: CDR1 LGHNA, CDR2 YSLEER. The CDR3 sequence: CASSQDITGEQFF. CDR3 DNA sequence: TGCGCCAGCAGCCAAGATATAACCGGTGAGCAGTTCTTC.

The rearrangement joins TRBV6-5 to TRBJ1-1; D not resolved. V was trimmed by 2 bases and J by 1 base, leaving 11 bases between them. The CDR3 has 15 residues. Germline CDR1 is MNHEY and CDR2 is SVGAGI. The chain's CDR3 is CASSYQRTENTEAFF. The DNA of the CDR3 is TGTGCCAGCAGTTACCAACGAACCGAGAACACTGAAGCTTTCTTT.

A remark on this clonotype: A much larger clone is a single base away; this may be a read error. V is TRBV20-1 and J is TRBJ2-1, with TRBD1 matching over 8 bases. The DNA end favors TRBJ2-7, so the J call may be wrong. Germline-derived CDR1 and CDR2 are DFQATT and SNEGSKA (reference sequence). The CDR3 covers 17 residues. DNA of the CDR3: TGCAGTGCCATCGACAGGGGACCCATGGGCTCCTACAATGAGCAGTACTTC. Its protein is CSAIDRGPMGSYNEQYF.

The J gene is TRBJ2-1, the V gene TRBV7-9, with 16 bases lining up with TRBD2. The V segment lost 6 bases and the J segment 0 bases; nucleotides outside the gene matches: 11. CDR1 SEHNR and CDR2 FQNEAQ come from the germline V gene (reference sequence). CDR3 length: 20 residues. The CDR3 region is CASRRIKGTSGGGSYNEQFF. Here the CDR3 DNA reads TGTGCCAGCAGGAGAATAAAGGGGACTAGCGGGGGGGGCTCCTACAATGAGCAGTTCTTC.

This clonotype was picked up a small number of times. This chain links TRBV3-1 with TRBJ2-2; 8 nucleotides match TRBD2. Germline CDR1 reads LGHDT; CDR2 reads YNNKEL (reference sequence). The CDR3 has 17 amino acids. J lost 2 bases, V lost 4 bases, and 9 bases had no gene match. CDR3 sequence reads: CASSPYGTSINTGELFF. The DNA for the CDR3 is TGTGCCAGCAGCCCATACGGGACTAGTATAAACACCGGGGAGCTGTTTTTT.

This clonotype was counted ten times or more. The chain links TRBV5-1 to TRBJ2-6, with D uncertain. The CDR3 consists of 17 residues. Trimming stripped 1 base from V and 0 bases from J, with 11 bases between. Germline CDR1 SGHRS, CDR2 YFSETQ. CDR3: CASSLLDSSSGANVLTF. The DNA for the CDR3 is TGCGCCAGCAGCTTGTTAGACTCAAGCTCTGGGGCCAACGTCCTGACTTTC.

This clonotype came up a few times. The chain uses TRBV9 and TRBJ1-4; D gene uncertain. The CDR3 loop spans 10 amino acids. Germline-derived CDR1 and CDR2 are SGDLS and YYNGEE. V lost 8 bases to trimming and J lost 12 bases, with 11 bases between them. CDR3 sequence: CARRELELFF. CDR3 nucleotides: TGTGCCAGAAGGGAGTTGGAACTGTTTTTT.

On this clonotype itself: Possible read error: a much larger clone is one base away. The chain combines TRBV6-1 with TRBJ1-5; D call uncertain. This CDR3 region has 13 residues. Germline V gene lookup returns CDR1 MNHNS and CDR2 SASEGT. The V and J ends lost 3 bases and 5 bases respectively, with 8 bases between them. CDR3 residues: CASSDAWDQPQHF. As DNA, the CDR3 is TGTGCCAGCAGTGACGCTTGGGATCAGCCCCAGCATTTT.

This clonotype showed up many times. The chain combines TRBV7-8 with TRBJ2-4; the match to TRBD1 covers 7 bases. Germline-derived CDR1 and CDR2 are SGHVS and FQNEAQ. Trimming cost V 5 bases and J 9 bases; bases outside gene matches: 7. The CDR3 sequence is 13 residues long. CDR3: CASSPRQGGIQYF. The CDR3 DNA is TGTGCCAGCAGCCCTCGACAGGGTGGCATTCAGTACTTC.

This clonotype was counted ten times or more. The rearrangement uses TRBV7-2 and TRBJ2-3, with 8 nucleotides matching TRBD1. This CDR3 region has 15 residues. CDR1 SGHTA and CDR2 FQGNSA come from the germline V gene. V was pared by 6 bases and J by 2 bases, with 7 bases of the junction left unmatched. CDR3 protein: CASRVQDRVTDTQYF. The DNA of the CDR3 is TGTGCCAGCAGGGTCCAGGACAGGGTCACAGATACGCAGTATTTT.

This clonotype was seen ten or more times. The genes are TRBV6-2 or TRBV6-3 and TRBJ1-1; D perhaps matches TRBD1 (5 bases). V was trimmed by 10 bases and J by 6 bases, leaving 18 bases between them. Germline-derived CDR1 and CDR2 are MNHEY and SVGEGT. The CDR3 runs to 13 residues. The CDR3 loop is CAITLVRDAEAFF. CDR3 bases: TGTGCCATCACTTTGGTGAGGGACGCTGAAGCTTTCTTT.

The chain uses TRBV12-3 or TRBV12-4 and TRBJ1-5; 9 bases line up with TRBD1. V shed 5 bases, J shed 4 bases, and the junction held 3 bases outside the gene matches. This CDR3 contains 14 residues. CDR3 loop: CASSTGGANQPQHF. DNA for the CDR3: TGTGCCAGCAGTACAGGGGGCGCAAATCAGCCCCAGCATTTT.